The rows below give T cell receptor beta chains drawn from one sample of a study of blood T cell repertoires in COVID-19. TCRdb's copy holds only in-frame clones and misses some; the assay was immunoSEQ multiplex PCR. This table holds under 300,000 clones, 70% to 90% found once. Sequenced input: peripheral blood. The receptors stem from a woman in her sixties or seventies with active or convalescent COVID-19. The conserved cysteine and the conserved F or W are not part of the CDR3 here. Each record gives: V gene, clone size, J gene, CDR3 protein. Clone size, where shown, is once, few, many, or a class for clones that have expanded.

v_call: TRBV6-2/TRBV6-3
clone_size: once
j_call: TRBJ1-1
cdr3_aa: ASSSSRGTEAF

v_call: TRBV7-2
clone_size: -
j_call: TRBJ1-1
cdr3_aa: ASSFTSATEAF

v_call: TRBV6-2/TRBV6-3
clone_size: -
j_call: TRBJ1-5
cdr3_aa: ASSPVYSPGTGPFAHNQPQH

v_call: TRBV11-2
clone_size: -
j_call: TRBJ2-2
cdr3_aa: ASSLDGTGELF

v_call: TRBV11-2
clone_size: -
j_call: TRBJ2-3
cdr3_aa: ASSRSGSTDTQY

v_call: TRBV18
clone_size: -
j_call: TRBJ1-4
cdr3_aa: ASSPPGRRTNEKLF

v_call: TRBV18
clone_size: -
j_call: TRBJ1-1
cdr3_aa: ASSVSPTGLMNTEAF

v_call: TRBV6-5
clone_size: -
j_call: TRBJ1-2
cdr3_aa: ASSSGPYGYT

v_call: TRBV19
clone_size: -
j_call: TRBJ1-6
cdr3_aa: ASSLPGGNSPLH

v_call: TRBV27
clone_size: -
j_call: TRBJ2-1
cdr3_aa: ASSWAGNEQF

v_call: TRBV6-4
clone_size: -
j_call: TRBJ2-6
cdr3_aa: ASSETRQVVGANVLT

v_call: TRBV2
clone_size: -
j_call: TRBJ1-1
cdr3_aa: ASTQRGGNTEAF

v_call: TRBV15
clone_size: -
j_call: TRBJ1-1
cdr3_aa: ATSSFMALNTEAF

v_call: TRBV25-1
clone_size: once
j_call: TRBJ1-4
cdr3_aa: ASSSFGGAANEKLF

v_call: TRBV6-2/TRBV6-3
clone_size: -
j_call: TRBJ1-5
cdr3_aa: ASSYGWRDQPQH

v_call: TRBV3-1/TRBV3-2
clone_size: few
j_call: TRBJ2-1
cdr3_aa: ASSPGGGTEQF

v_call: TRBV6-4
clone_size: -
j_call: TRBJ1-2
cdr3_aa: ASTQEDYT

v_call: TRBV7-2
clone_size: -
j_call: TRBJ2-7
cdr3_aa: ASSPRDTPPYEQY

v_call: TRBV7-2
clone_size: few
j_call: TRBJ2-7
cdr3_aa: ASSLGVQGAYEQY

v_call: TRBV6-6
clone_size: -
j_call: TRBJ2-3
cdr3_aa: ASSLGTSGGFTDTQY

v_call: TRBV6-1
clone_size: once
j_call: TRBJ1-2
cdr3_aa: ASSEASVGGYT

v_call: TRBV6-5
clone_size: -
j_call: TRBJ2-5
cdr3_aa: ASSSTDQETQY

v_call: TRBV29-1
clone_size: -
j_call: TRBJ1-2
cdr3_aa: SESIGGSFSYGYT

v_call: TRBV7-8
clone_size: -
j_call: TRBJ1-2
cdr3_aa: ASRATGVNYGYT

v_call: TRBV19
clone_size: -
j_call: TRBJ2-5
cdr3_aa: ASSMYQRGDVQY

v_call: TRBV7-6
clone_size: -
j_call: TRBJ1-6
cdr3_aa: ASSLRNSPLH

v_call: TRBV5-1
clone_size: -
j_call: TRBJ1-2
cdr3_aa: ASSLSQGRDGYT

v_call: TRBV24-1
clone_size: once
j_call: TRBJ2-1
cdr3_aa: ATSDPQGAVYNEQF

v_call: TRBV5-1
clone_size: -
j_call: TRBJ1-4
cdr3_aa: ASSLGPGQGKGRNEKLF

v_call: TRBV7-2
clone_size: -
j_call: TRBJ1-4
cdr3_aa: ASSLQGTSSEKLF

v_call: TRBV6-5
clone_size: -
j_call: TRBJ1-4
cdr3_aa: ASRPLGVGEKLF

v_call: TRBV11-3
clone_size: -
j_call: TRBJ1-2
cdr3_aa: ASSHRGLIGYT

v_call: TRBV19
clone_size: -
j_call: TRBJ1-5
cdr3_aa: ASSNRSRGLPQH

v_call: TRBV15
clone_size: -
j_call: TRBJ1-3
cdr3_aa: ATSQTGGGTGNTIY

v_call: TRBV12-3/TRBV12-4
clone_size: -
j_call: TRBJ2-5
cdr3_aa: ASSWTRETQY

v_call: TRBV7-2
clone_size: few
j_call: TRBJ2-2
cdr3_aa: ASSFRGGELF

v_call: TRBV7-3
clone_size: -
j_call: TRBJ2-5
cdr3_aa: ASSLTGLTRETQY

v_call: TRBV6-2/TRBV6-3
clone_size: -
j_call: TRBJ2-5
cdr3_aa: ASSYAGGPGETQY

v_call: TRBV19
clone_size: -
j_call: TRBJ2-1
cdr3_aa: ASSPSHPGQVPF

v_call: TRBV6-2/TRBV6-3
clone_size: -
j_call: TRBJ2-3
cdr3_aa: ASSRLAGSTDTQY

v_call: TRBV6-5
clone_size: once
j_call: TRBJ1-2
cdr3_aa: ASSPGQSGHYGYT

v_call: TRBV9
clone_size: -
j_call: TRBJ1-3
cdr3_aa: ASSVAGNGNTIY

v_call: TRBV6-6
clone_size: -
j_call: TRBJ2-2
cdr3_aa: ASSSGGAQNTGELF

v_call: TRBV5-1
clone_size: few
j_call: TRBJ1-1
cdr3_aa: ASSPGQGGTEAF

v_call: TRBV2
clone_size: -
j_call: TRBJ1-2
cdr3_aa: ASSPGQLYGYT

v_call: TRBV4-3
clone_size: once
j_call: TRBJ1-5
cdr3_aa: ASSQDRGGGNQPQH

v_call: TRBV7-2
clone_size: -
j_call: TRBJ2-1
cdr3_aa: ASSLVVAGGPGDEQF

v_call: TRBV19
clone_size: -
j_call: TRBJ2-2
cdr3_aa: ASSMGGVAGELF

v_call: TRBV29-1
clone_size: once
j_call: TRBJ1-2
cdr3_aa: SVALGGDLYGYT

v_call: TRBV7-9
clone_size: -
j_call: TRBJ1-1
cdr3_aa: ASSQIGETEAF